These T cell receptor beta chains were read from a single sample in a study of vaccination effects on CD4 cells after COVID-19. Their antigen targets remain unknown. TCRdb keeps only in-frame clones here, not all; method: immunoSEQ multiplex PCR. Of roughly 60,000 clones listed, about two thirds are singletons. The material was CD4+ T cells from PBMCs cultured without peptide, obtained before COVID-19 vaccination. These receptors all come from a human donor who had a prior SARS-CoV-2 infection. The CDR3 runs from the conserved cysteine through the conserved F or W. Fields, in order: J gene, D gene, clone size, V gene, CDR3 length, CDR3 DNA, CDR3 protein. A D gene is named only where the DNA matches it firmly. Not all rows give a size; the values are once, few, many and, for expanded clones, a class.

J gene: TRBJ2-3
D gene: TRBD2
clone size: -
V gene: TRBV7-7
CDR3 length: 16
CDR3 DNA: TGTGCTAGCAGCCCCTCACTAGCGGGAGGGGTTAATACGCAGAATTTT
CDR3 protein: CASSPSLAGGVNTQNF

J gene: TRBJ2-1
D gene: -
clone size: -
V gene: TRBV27
CDR3 length: 12
CDR3 DNA: TGTGCCAGCAGTCCGCGTGGGGCAGGGCAGTTCTTC
CDR3 protein: CASSPRGAGQFF

J gene: TRBJ2-5
D gene: -
clone size: -
V gene: TRBV25-1
CDR3 length: 15
CDR3 DNA: TGTGCCAGCAGTGAATTTGGACTACTGCAAGAGACCCAGTACTTC
CDR3 protein: CASSEFGLLQETQYF

J gene: TRBJ2-1
D gene: -
clone size: -
V gene: TRBV11-3
CDR3 length: 11
CDR3 DNA: TGTGCCAGCAGGGAGGTGGATGAGCAGTTCTTC
CDR3 protein: CASREVDEQFF

J gene: TRBJ1-4
D gene: -
clone size: -
V gene: TRBV2
CDR3 length: 13
CDR3 DNA: TGTGCCAAAAGCACAGGGAATTCGGAAAAACTGTTTTTT
CDR3 protein: CAKSTGNSEKLFF

J gene: TRBJ2-7
D gene: TRBD2
clone size: -
V gene: TRBV5-4
CDR3 length: 16
CDR3 DNA: TGTGCCAGCAGCCCGGGCGGGTCTAGCGGGATCTACGAGCAGTACTTC
CDR3 protein: CASSPGGSSGIYEQYF

J gene: TRBJ1-5
D gene: -
clone size: -
V gene: TRBV21-1
CDR3 length: 15
CDR3 DNA: TGTGCCAGCAGCAAAGAAAAAGGGTCGGGACAGCCCCAGCATTTT
CDR3 protein: CASSKEKGSGQPQHF

J gene: TRBJ2-2
D gene: -
clone size: -
V gene: TRBV5-1
CDR3 length: 16
CDR3 DNA: TGCGCCAGCAGCTACCGGGACGGAGAGAACACCGGGGAGCTGTTTTTT
CDR3 protein: CASSYRDGENTGELFF

J gene: TRBJ2-5
D gene: -
clone size: once
V gene: TRBV30
CDR3 length: 12
CDR3 DNA: TGTGCCTGGAGTGTACGAGTAGAGACCCAGTACTTC
CDR3 protein: CAWSVRVETQYF

J gene: TRBJ2-5
D gene: -
clone size: few
V gene: TRBV5-8
CDR3 length: 15
CDR3 DNA: TGTGCCAGCAGCTTGTTAGGCAGGAGGTCAGAGACCCAGTACTTC
CDR3 protein: CASSLLGRRSETQYF

J gene: TRBJ2-6
D gene: -
clone size: few
V gene: TRBV5-1
CDR3 length: 15
CDR3 DNA: TGCGCCAGCAGCTTGGGCAACTCTGGGGCCAACGTCCTGACTTTC
CDR3 protein: CASSLGNSGANVLTF

J gene: TRBJ1-3
D gene: -
clone size: -
V gene: TRBV6-5
CDR3 length: 15
CDR3 DNA: TGTGCCAGCCGGGGTTCTTATTCCTCTGGAAACACCATATATTTT
CDR3 protein: CASRGSYSSGNTIYF

J gene: TRBJ2-1
D gene: -
clone size: -
V gene: TRBV10-1
CDR3 length: 16
CDR3 DNA: TGCGCCAGCAGTGACATTGGGACCCCGCTTGGGGATGAGCAGTTCTTC
CDR3 protein: CASSDIGTPLGDEQFF

J gene: TRBJ1-1
D gene: -
clone size: -
V gene: TRBV5-6
CDR3 length: 16
CDR3 DNA: TGTGCCAGCAGCTTGGGAGACAGGCGTCGAGACACTGAAGCTTTCTTT
CDR3 protein: CASSLGDRRRDTEAFF

J gene: TRBJ1-4
D gene: TRBD1
clone size: -
V gene: TRBV11-3
CDR3 length: 15
CDR3 DNA: TGTGCCAGCAGCTTAGCCACAGGGGGCGTTGAAAAACTGTTTTTT
CDR3 protein: CASSLATGGVEKLFF

J gene: TRBJ2-7
D gene: TRBD1
clone size: -
V gene: TRBV19
CDR3 length: 17
CDR3 DNA: TGTGCCAGTAGCACAACAGGACAGGGGGCAAAAGACTACGAGCAGTACTTC
CDR3 protein: CASSTTGQGAKDYEQYF

J gene: TRBJ2-2
D gene: -
clone size: -
V gene: TRBV7-2
CDR3 length: 16
CDR3 DNA: TGTGCCAGCAGCTTAGGCGGGGCGTTGGGGACCGGGGAGCTGTTTTTT
CDR3 protein: CASSLGGALGTGELFF

J gene: TRBJ1-4
D gene: -
clone size: -
V gene: TRBV15
CDR3 length: 16
CDR3 DNA: TGTGCCACCAGCAGAGATCGTGAGGGGGGTTATGAAAAACTGTTTTTT
CDR3 protein: CATSRDREGGYEKLFF

J gene: TRBJ2-1
D gene: TRBD2
clone size: -
V gene: TRBV6-5
CDR3 length: 15
CDR3 DNA: TGTGCCAGCAGTTACTCAGTAAGACTAGCGCATGAGCAGTTCTTC
CDR3 protein: CASSYSVRLAHEQFF

J gene: TRBJ2-7
D gene: TRBD1
clone size: -
V gene: TRBV2
CDR3 length: 14
CDR3 DNA: TGTGCCAGCATTCCGGACAGGGTCCACTACGAGCAGTACTTC
CDR3 protein: CASIPDRVHYEQYF

J gene: TRBJ2-7
D gene: TRBD2
clone size: -
V gene: TRBV25-1
CDR3 length: 14
CDR3 DNA: TGTGCCAGCAGCGGGACTAGCGGACCGTACGAGCAGTACTTC
CDR3 protein: CASSGTSGPYEQYF

J gene: TRBJ1-2
D gene: -
clone size: few
V gene: TRBV19
CDR3 length: 13
CDR3 DNA: TGTGCCAGTAGTAAAGGTCCAGATAATGGCTACACCTTC
CDR3 protein: CASSKGPDNGYTF

J gene: TRBJ2-3
D gene: -
clone size: -
V gene: TRBV12-5
CDR3 length: 15
CDR3 DNA: TGTGCTAGTGGTCTCGGACAACTTCCCACAGATACGCAGTATTTT
CDR3 protein: CASGLGQLPTDTQYF

J gene: TRBJ2-7
D gene: -
clone size: -
V gene: TRBV12-3/TRBV12-4
CDR3 length: 10
CDR3 DNA: TGTGCCAGCGGGCGGTACGAGCAGTACTTC
CDR3 protein: CASGRYEQYF